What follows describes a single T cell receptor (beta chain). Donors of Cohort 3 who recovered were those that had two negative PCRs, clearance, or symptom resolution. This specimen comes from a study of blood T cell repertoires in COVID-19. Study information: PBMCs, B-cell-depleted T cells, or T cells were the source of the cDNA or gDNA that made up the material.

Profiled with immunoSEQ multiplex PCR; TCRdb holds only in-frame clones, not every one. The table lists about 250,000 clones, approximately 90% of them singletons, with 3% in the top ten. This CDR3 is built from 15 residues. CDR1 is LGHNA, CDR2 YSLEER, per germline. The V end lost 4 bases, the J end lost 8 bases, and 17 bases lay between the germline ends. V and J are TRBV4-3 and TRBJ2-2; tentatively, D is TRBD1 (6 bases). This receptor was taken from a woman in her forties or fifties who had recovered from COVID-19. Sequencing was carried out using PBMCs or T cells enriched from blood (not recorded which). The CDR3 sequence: CASSRSPDRTGELFF. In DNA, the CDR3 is TGCGCCAGCAGCCGATCCCCGGACAGAACGGGGGAGCTGTTTTTT.